This T cell receptor (beta chain) was observed in a study of T cell responses to AZD1222 COVID-19 vaccine. Study-wide background: Second-dose intervals near 4 or 12 weeks were combined. Study conclusions and caveats: Repertoires were collected only later (after the peak T cell response had occurred). Variant regions that are unmutated are reportedly the target of nearly half of spike-specific TCRs. The sample set comprised mostly white British donors with more females, and clonal diversity was possibly underestimated.

A remark on this clone: What it binds is unknown.

Assay used: immunoSEQ multiplex PCR; TCRdb lists only in-frame clones, some missing. The data contain roughly 260,000 clones, approximately 93% of them seen just once; the ten biggest clones take up less than 0.65%. This CDR3 has 13 amino acids. Germline CDR1 is LNHNV and CDR2 is YYDKDF (reference sequence). V lost 0 bases and J 6 bases, leaving 7 bases between the germline ends. Sequencing used peripheral blood, obtained on day 0 of AZD1222 vaccination. The sequence derives from an adult in good health. This chain joins TRBV15 and TRBJ2-3, with D unresolved. The CDR3 reads CATSRESRDTQYF. In DNA form, the CDR3 reads TGTGCCACCAGCAGAGAAAGTCGGGATACGCAGTATTTT.